One and the same sample provided the 18 T cell receptor beta chains below, sequenced in a study of regulatory T cells in long-lasting Graves disease. Sequencing libraries for TCR beta were prepared with iRepertoire HTBI primers and Arm-PCR of CDR3 regions. TCRdb independently ran MiXCR on the multiplex PCR reads; one entry per CDR3 protein. The sample lists 440,000 or so distinct CDR3 sequences, about 15% occurring once. Time point indicated: newly diagnosed GD, antithyroid drugs for less than 3 months. RNA extracted from PBMCs served as the sequencing template. The sample was also reused in another study, on T cells in Graves' hyperthyroidism and ophthalmopathy.

The sequences come from peripheral blood mononuclear cells (PBMCs), collected at new diagnosis, from a patient treated with antithyroid drugs. The receptor source for this set is a woman aged 30 to 39 with Graves disease.

In this sample, this clonotype turned up a few times. V is TRBV24-1 and J is TRBJ2-1; D might be TRBD1 (5 bases). V gave up 9 bases and J gave up 4 bases, with 12 bases separating them. CDR3 size: 13 residues. Germline V gene lookup returns CDR1 KGHDR and CDR2 SFDVKD. CDR3 coding DNA: TGTGCCACCCGGCAGGGTGGGTACAATGAGCAGTTCTTC. Protein sequence: CATRQGGYNEQFF.

This CDR3 is CASSANRNTEAFF. The CDR3 region has the DNA TGTGCCAGCAGTGCCAACAGGAACACTGAAGCTTTCTTT. The chain uses TRBV6-2 or TRBV6-3 and TRBJ1-1; the D is unclear. The CDR3 runs to 13 residues. Trimming left V 5 bases short and J 1 base short, with 8 bases between. Germline V lookup: CDR1 MNHEY, CDR2 SVGEGT.

This clonotype has a count of ten or more. The rearrangement joins TRBV6-1 to TRBJ2-5, with 12 bases fitting TRBD2. The CDR3 runs 15 residues. From germline, CDR1 is MNHNS and CDR2 SASEGT. The V gene end was trimmed by 8 bases and the J gene end by 2 bases; junction bases not matched to a gene: 6. Here the CDR3 reads CASSRLAGEQETQYF. CDR3 bases: TGTGCCAGCTCCCGACTAGCGGGGGAACAAGAGACCCAGTACTTC.

As for this clonotype: A read error may be the cause here, since a much bigger clone is one base away. The V and J genes are TRBV11-2 and TRBJ2-2; D is unresolved. Germline V lookup: CDR1 SGHAT, CDR2 FQNNGV. CDR3 length equals 14 residues. V was clipped by 3 bases and J by 5 bases, with 10 bases between them. CDR3 coding DNA: TGTGCCAGCAGCTTTGGGCGGCAAACCGGGGAGCTGTTTTTT. This gives the protein CASSFGRQTGELFF.

V usage is TRBV6-5 and J usage is TRBJ1-2, with TRBD1 identical over 9 bases. The V segment lost 4 bases and the J segment 7 bases; nucleotides outside the gene matches: 16. This CDR3 spans 17 amino acids. Germline assignment: CDR1 MNHEY and CDR2 SVGAGI. In DNA, the CDR3 is TGTGCCAGCAGTTCACCCCGGGACAGGGAAGTTTACGGTGGCTACACCTTC. Its translation is CASSSPRDREVYGGYTF.

This clonotype was found many times. This chain uses TRBV30 with TRBJ1-2; TRBD1 agrees at 7 bases. CDR1 is GTSNPN and CDR2 is SVGIG in the germline V gene (reference sequence). CDR3 length: 15 residues. The junction had 13 bases not matched to a gene; V was cut back by 8 bases and J by 1 base. The CDR3 DNA is TGTGCCAGACGACAGGGATGGGTCGATAACTATGGCTACACCTTC. It specifies CARRQGWVDNYGYTF.

The sample holds a few counts of this clonotype. The chain combines TRBV5-6 with TRBJ2-5; 11 nucleotides agree with TRBD2. Germline values: CDR1 SGHDT, CDR2 YYEEEE. Trimming removed 2 bases from V and 0 bases from J; junction bases left unmatched: 9. The CDR3 totals 18 residues. DNA for the CDR3: TGTGCCAGCAGCTTCGCCACAGGACTAGCGGGCTACCAAGAGACCCAGTACTTC. Translation: CASSFATGLAGYQETQYF.

This clonotype has just a few counts. The chain is built from TRBV18 and TRBJ2-3; 8 positions agree with TRBD2. Germline CDR1 KGHSH, CDR2 LQKENI. The CDR3 runs to 17 residues. Losses at the gene ends were 5 bases for V and 4 bases for J; bases not matched to a gene: 14. CDR3 bases: TGTGCCAGCTCATTTCCCCCGGGACTAGGGGGGTCAGATACGCAGTATTTT. It encodes CASSFPPGLGGSDTQYF.

This clonotype appeared many times. The chain is built from TRBV2 and TRBJ2-1; 8 nucleotides align to TRBD2. J gave up 2 bases and V 8 bases, and 5 bases lay outside the gene matches. Looked up from germline, CDR1 is SNHLY and CDR2 is FYNNEI. There are 14 residues in the CDR3. CDR3 coding DNA: TGTGCCAGCCAAGTTAGCGGGGCCTACAATGAGCAGTTCTTC. Translation: CASQVSGAYNEQFF.

This chain joins TRBV6-4 and TRBJ2-3; weak D call: TRBD1 (6 bases). From germline, CDR1 is MRHNA and CDR2 SNTAGT. Trimming removed 1 base from V and 4 bases from J, with 12 bases in between. The CDR3 spans 15 residues. Here the CDR3 reads CASSDLGRGPDTQYF. CDR3 DNA sequence: TGTGCCAGCAGTGACTTGGGCAGGGGTCCAGATACGCAGTATTTT.

At least ten counts were recorded for this clonotype. The chain is built from TRBV2 and TRBJ1-1; 8 nucleotides agree with TRBD1. The V gene's germline CDR1 is SNHLY and CDR2 FYNNEI. The CDR3 runs to 14 residues. The trim removed 4 bases at V and 5 bases at J, leaving 6 bases unmatched. The CDR3 is CASSVQGAGTEAFF. Here the CDR3 DNA reads TGTGCCAGCAGTGTTCAGGGGGCTGGGACTGAAGCTTTCTTT.

Comment on this clonotype: This sequence may be a read error, since a much larger clone differs from it by one base. V and J are TRBV11-1 and TRBJ2-7; 13 bases align to TRBD2. The CDR3 is 16 amino acids. Germline V lookup: CDR1 SGHAT, CDR2 FQDESV (reference sequence). J was trimmed by 7 bases and V by 3 bases; bases with no gene match: 9. The CDR3 sequence is CASSFPGLAGLNEQYF. For the CDR3, the DNA is TGTGCCAGCAGCTTTCCGGGACTAGCGGGATTAAATGAGCAGTACTTC.

This clonotype has at least ten counts. The chain links TRBV27 to TRBJ2-7, with D perhaps matching TRBD2 (6 bases). Trimming removed 5 bases from V and 5 bases from J, with 7 bases in between. The CDR3 runs to 11 residues. Germline CDR1 MNHEY, CDR2 SMNVEV (reference sequence). CDR3: CASSGGDEQYF. CDR3 DNA sequence: TGTGCCAGCAGTGGAGGGGACGAGCAGTACTTC.

This clonotype has only a few counts. The CDR3 DNA is TGCAGCGTTGCACCAGCGAGACGCGCCACGGCGGCCACGCAGTATTTT. Protein sequence: CSVAPARRATAATQYF. The chain employs TRBV29-1 and TRBJ2-3; D is undetermined. The V gene lost 4 bases and the J gene lost 9 bases, with 26 bases spanning the gap. Germline V CDR1 and CDR2: SQVTM, ANQGSEA. This CDR3 contains 16 residues.

The table lists this clonotype with many counts. This chain uses TRBV6-1 with TRBJ2-3; 9 positions agree with TRBD2. The CDR3 loop spans 15 amino acids. CDR1 is MNHNS, CDR2 SASEGT, per germline. After removal of 3 bases from V and 7 bases from J, the junction contained 8 bases not matched to a gene. Here the CDR3 reads CASSEETSGANTQYF. Here the CDR3 DNA reads TGTGCCAGCAGTGAGGAGACTAGCGGAGCAAATACGCAGTATTTT.

This clonotype was counted at least ten times. The chain joins TRBV24-1 to TRBJ1-1; D possibly corresponds to TRBD1 (5 bases). Germline V gene lookup returns CDR1 KGHDR and CDR2 SFDVKD. CDR3 length: 12 residues. V was trimmed by 5 bases and J by 11 bases, leaving 14 bases between them. Here the CDR3 reads CATSAAVGEAFF. In nucleotides, the CDR3 is TGTGCCACCAGTGCCGCCGTAGGGGAGGCTTTCTTT.

This clonotype turned up a few times. The rearrangement joins TRBV27 to TRBJ1-2, with D maybe TRBD1 (5 bases). Trimming took 7 bases from V and 2 from J, leaving 11 bases between them. This CDR3 region has 13 residues. Germline CDR1 is MNHEY and CDR2 is SMNVEV (reference sequence). The CDR3 DNA is TGTGCCAGCACCCCGGGACGGAACTATGGCTACACCTTC. Translation: CASTPGRNYGYTF.

In this sample, this clonotype turned up many times. The J gene is TRBJ2-1, the V gene TRBV3-1, with D maybe TRBD1 (6 bases). This CDR3 comprises 13 residues. V lost 2 bases, J lost 8 bases, and 10 bases lay in between. The V gene's germline CDR1 is LGHDT and CDR2 YNNKEL (reference sequence). CDR3 residues: CASSQTTGYEQFF. The CDR3 DNA sequence: TGTGCCAGCAGCCAAACAACAGGGTATGAGCAGTTCTTC.